Presented here are 10 T cell receptor beta chains from one specimen sequenced in a study of T cell repertoires in cytomegalovirus infection. TCRdb processed the reads anew with MiXCR; each CDR3 protein has one entry. The sample shows some 680,000 distinct CDR3 sequences, roughly 35% of them seen only once. Material for sequencing was PBMCs. These receptors originate from a human donor in good health (CMV status not recorded). Some clones in this sample may be carry-over from other donors' samples.

This sequence joins TRBV5-5 and TRBJ1-5, with 11 nucleotides matching TRBD1. The V gene's germline CDR1 is SGHKS and CDR2 YYEKEE (reference sequence). There are 16 residues in the CDR3. Losses at the gene ends were 2 bases for V and 6 bases for J; bases not matched to a gene: 7. The CDR3 reads CASSLTGTGGGQPQHF. CDR3 nucleotide sequence: TGTGCCAGCAGCTTAACCGGGACAGGGGGTGGTCAGCCCCAGCATTTT.

The CDR3 region is CASSIVAGGAYEQYF. The CDR3 bases are TGTGCCAGTAGTATAGTGGCAGGGGGGGCCTACGAGCAGTACTTC. The V call is TRBV19, the J call TRBJ2-7; D tentatively reads TRBD1 or TRBD2 (7 bases each). Trimming removed 1 base from V and 2 bases from J, with 12 bases in between. Per the germline V gene, CDR1 is LNHDA and CDR2 is SQIVND (reference sequence). The CDR3 is 15 residues long. The full variable domain, its missing parts supplied by reference TRBV19 and TRBJ2-7, is DGGITQSPKYLFRKEGQNVTLSCEQNLNHDAMYWYRQDPGQGLRLIYYSQIVNDFQKGDIAEGYSVSREKKESFPLTVTSAQKNPTAFYLCASSIVAGGAYEQYFGPGTRLTVT.

This clonotype has only a few counts. The chain joins TRBV28 to TRBJ1-1; TRBD1 matches at 8 bases. This CDR3 has 14 amino acids. Germline lookup yields CDR1 MDHEN and CDR2 SYDVKM. The trim removed 7 bases at V and 5 bases at J, leaving 9 bases unmatched. Here the CDR3 reads CASTPQGARTEAFF. For the CDR3, the DNA is TGTGCCAGCACCCCCCAGGGGGCAAGGACTGAAGCTTTCTTT. Variable domain in full (rest from reference TRBV28 and TRBJ1-1): DVKVTQSSRYLVKRTGEKVFLECVQDMDHENMFWYRQDPGLGLRLIYFSYDVKMKEKGDIPEGYSVSREKKERFSLILESASTNQTSMYLCASTPQGARTEAFFGQGTRLTVV.

This sequence joins TRBV7-6 and TRBJ2-5; TRBD1 agrees at 8 bases. The CDR3 spans 15 residues. V shed 1 base and J 2 bases; nucleotides not matched to a gene: 3. CDR1 SGHVS and CDR2 FNYEAQ come from the germline V gene. DNA of the CDR3: TGTGCCAGCAGCTTAGGGACAGGGAGGCAAGAGACCCAGTACTTC. This encodes CASSLGTGRQETQYF.

The chain has TRBV3-1 and TRBJ2-7; D is ambiguous. The CDR3 sequence is 16 residues long. The V end lost 1 base, the J end lost 0 bases, and 13 bases lay between the germline ends. Germline V gives CDR1 LGHDT, CDR2 YNNKEL (reference sequence). CDR3: CASSQVRRITSYEQYF. The CDR3 region has the DNA TGTGCCAGCAGCCAAGTTCGGCGGATTACCTCCTACGAGCAGTACTTC.

This clonotype came up a few times. The chain is built from TRBV20-1 and TRBJ2-1; no clear D gene. The CDR3 is made up of 13 amino acids. V lost 3 bases and J lost 7, with 13 bases in between. Germline V gene sequence: CDR1 DFQATT, CDR2 SNEGSKA (reference sequence). CDR3 sequence reads: CSARPPILNEQFF. The CDR3 DNA follows: TGCAGTGCTAGGCCGCCCATTCTAAATGAGCAGTTCTTC.

The chain uses TRBV6-5 and TRBJ1-1; D is unclear. CDR3 length: 18 amino acids. Looked up from germline, CDR1 is MNHEY and CDR2 is SVGAGI. Between the trimmed V and J ends, which lost 0 bases and 1 base, there was a span of 18 bases. CDR3 bases: TGTGCCAGCAGTTACTCGATACATCGGGAAGACACGAACACTGAAGCTTTCTTT. Residues: CASSYSIHREDTNTEAFF.

This rearrangement joins TRBV7-6 to TRBJ2-1; a weak D match, TRBD2 (5 bases). The CDR3 is made up of 15 amino acids. V gave up 2 bases and J gave up 7 bases, with 15 bases separating them. Germline loops: CDR1 SGHVS, CDR2 FNYEAQ. The chain's CDR3 is CASSLFGDYENEQFF. CDR3 sequence (DNA): TGTGCCAGCAGCTTATTTGGAGACTACGAAAATGAGCAGTTCTTC.

This chain links TRBV20-1 with TRBJ2-3; 9 nucleotides line up with TRBD2. The CDR3 spans 18 residues. The V gene end was trimmed by 0 bases and the J gene end by 8 bases; junction bases not matched to a gene: 18. CDR1 and CDR2 (germline): DFQATT, SNEGSKA (reference sequence). The CDR3 region has the DNA TGCAGTGCTAGAGATTACGCGGCTAAGGGCGGGGGGGCCTCTACGCAGTATTTT. The encoded protein is CSARDYAAKGGGASTQYF.

This clonotype appeared a few times. V is TRBV9 and J is TRBJ2-1, with TRBD2 as a possible D gene (6 bases). CDR3 length equals 16 residues. Germline CDR1 reads SGDLS; CDR2 reads YYNGEE. With 1 base removed from V and 9 bases from J, the gap between germline ends came to 20 bases. CDR3 sequence: CASSVLERAQTGEQFF. CDR3 nucleotides: TGTGCCAGCAGCGTACTGGAGCGGGCCCAAACTGGTGAGCAGTTCTTC.